These 8 T cell receptor beta chains were sequenced from one sample in a study of OX40 agonist ivuxolimab in advanced cancers. Generated by immunoSEQ multiplex PCR, the TCRdb table keeps only in-frame clones and is missing some. The table lists approximately 74,000 clones, 75% to 95% of them singletons. Here the sequenced sample was CD4+ or CD8+ T cells sorted from blood, taken in a trial of the OX40 agonist ivuxolimab. The receptors originated from an adult with an advanced solid tumor such as melanoma, head and neck, liver or kidney cancer.

This clone appeared a few times. V and J are TRBV7-2 and TRBJ2-1; D gene uncertain. The germline CDR1 and CDR2 sequences are SGHTA and FQGNSA. Trimming removed 1 base at V and 9 bases at J, with 16 bases between. The CDR3 has 15 residues. The CDR3 reads CASSLDPNSLGEQFF. The CDR3 DNA follows: TGTGCCAGCAGCTTAGACCCTAACTCCCTCGGTGAGCAGTTCTTC.

This chain links TRBV21-1 with TRBJ1-2; the D call in the table, TRBD1, was not verified against the DNA. TRBV21-1 is a pseudogene segment. The CDR3 covers 15 residues. In DNA, the CDR3 is TGTGCCAGCAGCAAAGGGGACAGGGCCCGCTATGGCTACACCTTC. This gives the protein CASSKGDRARYGYTF.

The CDR3 loop reads CASSLGVGTPETQYF. CDR3 coding DNA: TGTGCCAGCAGCCTAGGCGTGGGGACCCCGGAGACCCAGTACTTC. The chain employs TRBV7-3 and TRBJ2-5; tentatively, D is TRBD1 or TRBD2 (5 bases each). Deletions cut 5 bases from V and 5 bases from J, with 18 bases between. The germline V gene has CDR1 SGHTA and CDR2 FQGTGA. This CDR3 has 15 amino acids.

The chain links TRBV7-8 to TRBJ2-6; D assignment may be TRBD1 or TRBD2 (5 bases each). Germline assignment: CDR1 SGHVS and CDR2 FQNEAQ. This CDR3 comprises 19 residues. Trimming removed 5 bases at V and 0 bases at J, with 20 bases between. CDR3 loop: CASSVSPGTGTSGANVLTF. The DNA for the CDR3 is TGTGCCAGCAGCGTGAGTCCCGGGACGGGTACCTCTGGGGCCAACGTCCTGACTTTC. Full variable domain (rest looked up from reference TRBV7-8 and TRBJ2-6): GAGVSQSPRYKVAKRGQDVALRCDPISGHVSLFWYQQALGQGPEFLTYFQNEAQLDKSGLPSDRFFAERPEGSVSTLKIQRTQQEDSAVYLCASSVSPGTGTSGANVLTFGAGSRLTVL.

This chain uses TRBV15 with TRBJ2-3; the D gene is possibly TRBD2 (6 bases). The CDR3 totals 14 residues. Germline values: CDR1 LNHNV, CDR2 YYDKDF (reference sequence). V was cut by 9 bases and J by 2 bases, with 15 bases left in between. The CDR3 DNA is TGTGCCACTTCTGGGACTGCTAACACAGATACGCAGTATTTT. It codes for CATSGTANTDTQYF.

The rearrangement joins TRBV29-1 to TRBJ2-1; 10 bases line up with TRBD2. The trim removed 7 bases at V and 10 bases at J, leaving 1 base unmatched. Germline V lookup: CDR1 SQVTM, CDR2 ANQGSEA. The CDR3 has 10 residues. Written as DNA, the CDR3 is TGCAGCGGACTAGCGGGCGAGCAGTTCTTC. Translated, it gives CSGLAGEQFF.

The chain has TRBV4-3 and TRBJ2-7, with D maybe TRBD1 (7 bases). The CDR3 is 21 residues long. The germline gives CDR1 LGHNA, CDR2 YSLEER. Deletions cut 3 bases from V and 3 bases from J, with 33 bases between. The CDR3 here is CASSHELAGGGASLSYYEQYF. Written as DNA, the CDR3 is TGCGCCAGCAGCCATGAGTTGGCCGGAGGGGGCGCTTCCCTCTCATACTACGAGCAGTACTTC.

V and J are TRBV6-1 and TRBJ1-5; the D gene is possibly TRBD1 (5 bases). This CDR3 is built from 13 residues. The V gene lost 8 bases and the J gene lost 4 bases, with 12 bases spanning the gap. Germline V gives CDR1 MNHNS, CDR2 SASEGT. CDR3 in DNA: TGTGCCAGCGGGATAGACAGAAATCAGCCCCAGCATTTT. Its translation: CASGIDRNQPQHF.